This T cell receptor beta chain was captured in a study of T and B cells in COVID-19 patients (dated by TCRdb to about 2020). Concerning the study at large: In this study, adaptive immunity was profiled in COVID-19 patients who either had active infection or had recovered, using TRB and IGH repertoire sequencing of peripheral blood. A recovered cohort comprised about 19 patients contributing approximately 22 samples, mostly after mild to moderate COVID-19 managed as outpatients. A median age of approximately 35 years was recorded in the recovered cohort versus roughly 67 years in the active-infection cohort. In the active-infection cohort, about 60% of the 20 patients were critically ill and required mechanical ventilation or ECMO. Of the approximately 22 patients in the active-infection cohort, about 18 had comorbidities associated with unfavorable COVID-19 outcome. The repository of TCR and BCR sequences included approximately 72 time points from about 40 patients, and more than 8.3 million TCR sequences were analysed. Because samples were available both during active disease and after recovery, a couple of patients were counted in both the recovered and the active cohorts. An age-matched reference group of 30 to 40 healthy donors negative for COVID-19 antibodies served as the comparison for repertoire analyses. As many as 9 follow-up blood samples were collected from each patient, and in some individuals these samples spanned different disease stages.

Beyond this particular receptor, the publication reports: The cohort was judged too small for assessing how HLA contributes to COVID-19 susceptibility or severity. The reported TCR clusters were said to need prospective validation before any clinical use. A total of some 2,000 exclusive TCR clusters, including 30 to 40 low-pGen clusters, were found in the recovered cohort. Specific T cell subsets (CD4+/Treg/CD8+) and sorted SARS-CoV-2-responsive or tetramer+ T cells had not yet been sequenced, and the corresponding sequencing experiments were ongoing. Strongly skewed TRBV/TRBJ gene usage was reported in patients with COVID-19. Few blood samples were available from mildly ill patients while symptoms were present or from severe cases at early time points. TRB repertoires were found to be highly clonal in active COVID-19, whereas diversity and richness at recovery were found to rise above healthy donor levels.

The reads were generated on an Illumina MiSeq. Multiplex PCR with BIOMED2 TRB-A/B primer pools was used to amplify the TRB rearrangements. Illumina-compatible adapters and 7-nucleotide sample barcodes were added to the amplicons in two consecutive PCRs. All library PCRs used Phusion HS II polymerase. The amplicons were purified from gel with the NucleoSpin Gel and PCR Clean-up kit, measured on Qubit, and combined at 4 nM. Before Illumina next-generation sequencing, the quality of the amplicon pool was assessed on an Agilent 2100 Bioanalyzer. On the study's bioinformatics: Annotation of TRB rearrangements was performed with MiXCR 3.0.8 using the default MiXCR reference library. Sequences with fewer than 2 reads and non-productive reads were filtered out, and every unique CDR3 nucleotide sequence was treated as a single clone. Clonality, diversity, richness and V-J gene usage were computed in R 3.5.1. TCR clustering by CDR3 similarity used GLIPH2, with generation probabilities calculated by OLGA. Only GLIPH2 clusters with at least four unique TCR clonotypes present in at least three individuals were retained. TCRdb trimmed the raw reads at Q25, called clones with MiXCR and kept productive beta chains. Identical CDR3 protein sequences are pooled into one entry, listed with their most common genes and DNA. None of the V and J calls come from the authors' own analysis; TCRdb made them. This sample lists some 13,000 distinct CDR3 sequences; about 25% were detected once. The ten largest account for 3.5% to 5% of the sample.

Genomic DNA extracted from blood was used in amounts of roughly 250-550 ng for amplification of TRB repertoires. This clonotype was counted between two and nine times. This clone's antigen is unknown. There are no base qualities to consult, and no much larger clone falls within one base. This clonotype was sampled from a human donor who had recovered from COVID-19. Sequencing was carried out using blood.

CDR3 sequence: CASSLRGQGMTGELFF. The base sequence is TGTGCCAGCAGCTTAAGGGGACAGGGAATGACCGGGGAGCTGTTTTTT. This receptor chain uses TRBV7-9 and TRBJ2-2, and TRBD1 aligns with 9 junction nucleotides. The CDR3 goes from the cysteine to the phenylalanine over 16 residues. Only the CDR3 portion is preserved as DNA: 48 bases, with reading frame beginning at the first base. V trim: 2 bases; J trim: 5 bases; unmatched bases: 6. CDR1 and CDR2 were assigned from the germline V gene (reference sequence) as SEHNR and FQNEAQ.